This record looks at one T cell receptor (beta chain) sequence and its context. This likely comes from a read error, as the CDR3 has no conserved phenylalanine or tryptophan at its end. This entry comes from a study of T-cell reconstitution after alpha-beta-depleted transplantation in children. The TCRbeta library was prepared with unique molecular identifiers. TCRdb re-called the PCR reads with MiXCR, one entry per CDR3 protein. There are approximately 490,000 distinct CDR3 sequences in the sample; roughly an eighth occur only once, and 4.5% to 6% lies in the top ten. Trimming at V came to 2 bases and at J to 4 bases, leaving 8 bases not matched to a gene. In germline, CDR1 is DFQATT, CDR2 SNEGSKA (reference sequence). The CDR3 consists of 14 residues.

This chain links TRBV20-1 with TRBJ2-7, with 7 bases lining up with TRBD1. This clonotype was obtained from a human donor who donated a stem cell graft to a child with combined immunodeficiency. Source: PBMCs from the stem cell graft donor, taken from the stem cell graft. The CDR3 sequence is CSARLTGAGYEQYS. The CDR3 DNA reads TGCAGTGCTAGACTAACAGGGGCCGGGTACGAGCAGTACTCC.